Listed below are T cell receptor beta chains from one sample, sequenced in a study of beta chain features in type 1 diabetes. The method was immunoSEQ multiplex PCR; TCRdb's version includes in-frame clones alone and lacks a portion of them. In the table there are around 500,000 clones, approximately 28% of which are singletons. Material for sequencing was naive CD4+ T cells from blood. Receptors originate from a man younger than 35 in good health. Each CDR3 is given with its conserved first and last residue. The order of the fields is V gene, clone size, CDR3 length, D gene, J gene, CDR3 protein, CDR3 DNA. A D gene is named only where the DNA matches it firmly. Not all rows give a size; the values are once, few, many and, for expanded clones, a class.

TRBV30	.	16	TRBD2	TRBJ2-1	CAWARWTSGSYNEQFF	TGTGCCTGGGCTCGATGGACTAGCGGGAGTTACAATGAGCAGTTCTTC
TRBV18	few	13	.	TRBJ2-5	CASSPRQIETQYF	TGTGCCAGCTCACCAAGACAGATCGAGACCCAGTACTTC
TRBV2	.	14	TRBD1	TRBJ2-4	CASSDRGSRNIQYF	TGTGCCAGCAGTGACAGGGGGAGTAGAAACATTCAGTACTTC
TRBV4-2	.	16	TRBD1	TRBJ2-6	CASSQRTGAGANVLTF	TGTGCCAGCAGCCAAAGGACAGGGGCCGGGGCCAACGTCCTGACTTTC
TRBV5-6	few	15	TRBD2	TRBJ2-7	CASSPGGQVNYEQYF	TGTGCCAGCAGCCCGGGAGGGCAGGTAAACTACGAGCAGTACTTC
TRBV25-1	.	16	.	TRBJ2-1	CASSHPQGQPNNEQFF	TGTGCCAGCAGCCACCCCCAAGGACAGCCCAACAATGAGCAGTTCTTC
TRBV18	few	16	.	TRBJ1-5	CASSRIHDGGNQPQHF	TGTGCCAGCTCACGAATACACGACGGGGGCAATCAGCCCCAGCATTTT
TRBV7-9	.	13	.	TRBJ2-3	CASSLPGADTQYF	TGTGCCAGCAGCCTCCCGGGCGCAGATACGCAGTATTTT
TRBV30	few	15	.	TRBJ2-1	CAWANYGLAGNEQFF	TGTGCCTGGGCCAATTATGGGCTAGCAGGGAATGAGCAGTTCTTC
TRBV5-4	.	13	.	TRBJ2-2	CASGRANTGELFF	TGTGCCAGCGGCCGCGCGAACACCGGGGAGCTGTTTTTT
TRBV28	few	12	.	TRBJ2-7	CASDTGGYEQYF	TGTGCCAGTGATACAGGAGGCTACGAGCAGTACTTC
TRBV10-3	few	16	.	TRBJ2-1	CAISDRDKPFEDEQFF	TGTGCCATCAGTGACCGGGACAAGCCGTTTGAGGATGAGCAGTTCTTC
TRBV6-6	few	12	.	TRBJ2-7	CASSYAGYEQYF	TGTGCCAGCAGTTATGCCGGGTACGAGCAGTACTTC
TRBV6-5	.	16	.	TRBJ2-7	CASSYTRTASATEQYF	TGTGCCAGCAGTTACACGCGGACAGCCTCGGCAACCGAGCAGTACTTC
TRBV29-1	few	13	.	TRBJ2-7	CSVERDGGAEQYF	TGCAGCGTTGAGCGGGACGGCGGTGCGGAGCAGTACTTC
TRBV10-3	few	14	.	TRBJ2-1	CATGDQSSYNEQFF	TGTGCCACCGGGGACCAAAGCTCCTACAATGAGCAGTTCTTC
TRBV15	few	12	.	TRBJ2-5	CATSRDRGTQYF	TGTGCCACCAGCAGAGATCGGGGGACCCAGTACTTC
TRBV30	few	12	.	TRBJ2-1	CAWSWLANEQFF	TGTGCCTGGAGTTGGTTGGCGAATGAGCAGTTCTTC
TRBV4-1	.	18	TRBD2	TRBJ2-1	CASSSPGTSGRANNEQFF	TGCGCCAGCAGCTCTCCCGGGACTAGCGGGAGGGCAAACAATGAGCAGTTCTTC
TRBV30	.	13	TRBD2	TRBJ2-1	CAWSVLAGGRQFF	TGTGCCTGGAGTGTACTAGCGGGGGGTCGACAGTTCTTC
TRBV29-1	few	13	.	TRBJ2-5	CSVVSQYQETQYF	TGCAGCGTTGTCTCGCAGTACCAAGAGACCCAGTACTTC
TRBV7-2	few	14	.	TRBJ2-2	CASSATLNTGELFF	TGTGCCAGCAGCGCCACCCTCAACACCGGGGAGCTGTTTTTT
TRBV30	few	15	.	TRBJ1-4	CAWSVRRAEHEKLFF	TGTGCCTGGAGTGTACGACGGGCCGAGCATGAAAAACTGTTTTTT
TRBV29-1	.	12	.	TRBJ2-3	CSVGLVTDTQYF	TGCAGCGTTGGTCTAGTCACAGATACGCAGTATTTT
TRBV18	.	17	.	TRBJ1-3	CASSPSPGGHSGNTIYF	TGTGCCAGCTCACCAAGCCCTGGGGGGCACTCTGGAAACACCATATATTTT
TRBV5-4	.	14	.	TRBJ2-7	CASSLEVRGTGQYF	TGTGCCAGCAGCTTGGAGGTTCGGGGAACCGGGCAGTACTTC
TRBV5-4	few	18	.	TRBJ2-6	CASSYPQGGSSGANVLTF	TGTGCCAGCAGCTACCCCCAGGGGGGATCATCTGGGGCCAACGTCCTGACTTTC
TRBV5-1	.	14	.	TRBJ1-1	CASSQGTGNTEAFF	TGCGCCAGCAGCCAAGGGACTGGGAACACTGAAGCTTTCTTT
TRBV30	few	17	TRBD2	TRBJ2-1	CAWSVVLAGGPYNEQFF	TGTGCCTGGAGTGTTGTACTAGCGGGAGGGCCGTACAATGAGCAGTTCTTC
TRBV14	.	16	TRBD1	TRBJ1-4	CASSPSNRGLREKLFF	TGTGCCAGCAGCCCGTCCAACAGGGGGCTAAGAGAAAAACTGTTTTTT
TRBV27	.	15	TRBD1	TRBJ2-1	CASILRTGYYNEQFF	TGTGCCAGCATTCTTAGGACAGGGTATTACAATGAGCAGTTCTTC
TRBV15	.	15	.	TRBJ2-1	CATSSLGAGATGEFF	TGTGCCACCAGCAGCCTAGGAGCCGGGGCCACGGGGGAGTTCTTC
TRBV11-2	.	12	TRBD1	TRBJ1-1	CASSLLQGRAFF	TGTGCCAGCAGCTTGTTACAGGGGAGAGCTTTCTTT
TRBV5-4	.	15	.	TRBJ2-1	CASREGLLSYNEQFF	TGTGCCAGCAGAGAGGGTCTTCTCTCCTACAATGAGCAGTTCTTC